The present entry profiles one T cell receptor (beta chain) with its context. The specificity of this receptor is unknown. No much larger clone is present one base from it, and per-base qualities are unavailable. TCRbeta CDR3 regions were amplified from genomic DNA using the immunoSEQ Assay, a bias-controlled multiplex PCR. In the original analysis: The number of nucleated cells in each sample was estimated from the amplification of reference gene primers within the assay. To quantify the absolute abundance of each unique TCRbeta CDR3 rearrangement, sequence reads were collapsed and filtered. Productive Simpson clonality was computed per sample as the square root of Simpson's diversity index over productive rearrangements. The table comes from immuneACCESS by way of TCRdb, which keeps in-frame sequences with V and J called. Part of the clones is missing from these tables; in studies checked, under half for an unresolved V gene and the rest for unknown reasons. Clone size and the V and J calls come from that table; the DNA yielded D and trimming. The sample table shows over 100,000 clones, and roughly 80% are seen once. Clones ranked in the top ten supply over 15% of the sample.

This sample was included in a study of blood T cell repertoires in COVID-19 (dated by TCRdb to 2019 to 2021). Context from the whole study: The collaborator samples originated in the United States, Italy and Spain and spanned the acute and convalescent phases of COVID-19. The material from the prospective study consisted of cDNA or gDNA derived from T cells, B-cell-depleted T cells, or PBMCs. Deeply sampled blood TCRbeta repertoires from subjects exposed to, actively infected with, or recovered from COVID-19 were included in the dataset. The repertoires were made available in a free public database intended to serve as a resource for research on the immune response to SARS-CoV-2. The samples were drawn from the first 160 participants of the ongoing ImmuneRACE study and from about 1,200 subjects provided by 6 global collaborators. Nearly every sample came with metadata listing a de-identified subject ID, COVID-19 status, age in years and sex. Where HLA class I and class II types were available, the types were taken from metadata supplied by the sample provider, not from assay-based typing.

Its CDR3 holds 13 amino acids, cysteine through phenylalanine. The CDR3 DNA has 39 bases and is translated from base 1. V drops 5 bases and J drops 1 base, leaving 6 bases in between. The study at large found these results: The amount of clinical and demographic metadata varied by source and participant and was provided uncurated.

Each collaborating institution followed its own protocols to collect whole blood in K2EDTA tubes. Collaborator samples were shipped for TCRbeta analysis as frozen whole blood, isolated PBMCs, or DNA extracted from either sample type. The V and J segments used are TRBV12-3 or TRBV12-4 and TRBJ1-5, with TRBD1 as a weak D call on 5 bases. The sample consisted of peripheral blood. The source of this sequence is a woman aged 55-70 years with acute or convalescent COVID-19. The nucleotide sequence reads as follows: TGTGCCAGCAGTCCAGGGAGCAATCAGCCCCAGCATTTT. Its coded protein is CASSPGSNQPQHF.